This T cell receptor beta chain stems from a study of T cell responses to AZD1222 COVID-19 vaccine. Study as a whole: Second doses were pooled across both intervals (about 4 or about 12 weeks).

Assay: immunoSEQ multiplex PCR; the TCRdb copy retains only in-frame clones and omits some. The sample has 90,000 to 120,000 clones; roughly 87% are singletons. The V and J ends lost 5 bases and 3 bases respectively, with 4 bases between them. This CDR3 is built from 11 residues. The sequence derives from an adult in good health. Sequenced here: peripheral blood, sampled on day 0 of AZD1222 vaccination. The J gene is TRBJ1-1, the V gene TRBV12-3 or TRBV12-4, with unresolved D. This CDR3 is CASSVHTEAFF. The CDR3 DNA sequence: TGTGCCAGCAGTGTTCACACTGAAGCTTTCTTT.